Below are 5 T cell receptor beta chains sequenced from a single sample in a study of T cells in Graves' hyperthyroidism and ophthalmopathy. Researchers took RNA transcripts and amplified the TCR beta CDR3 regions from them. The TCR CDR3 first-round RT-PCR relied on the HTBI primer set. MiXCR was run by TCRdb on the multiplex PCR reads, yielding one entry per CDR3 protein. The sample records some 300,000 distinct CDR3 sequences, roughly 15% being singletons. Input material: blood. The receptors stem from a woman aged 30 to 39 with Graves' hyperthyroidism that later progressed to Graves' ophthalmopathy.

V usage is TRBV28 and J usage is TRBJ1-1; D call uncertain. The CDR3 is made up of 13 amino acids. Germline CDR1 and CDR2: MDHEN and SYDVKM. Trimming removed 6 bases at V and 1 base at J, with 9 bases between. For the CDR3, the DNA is TGTGCCAGCAGAGACAAGGGGAACACTGAAGCTTTCTTT. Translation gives CASRDKGNTEAFF.

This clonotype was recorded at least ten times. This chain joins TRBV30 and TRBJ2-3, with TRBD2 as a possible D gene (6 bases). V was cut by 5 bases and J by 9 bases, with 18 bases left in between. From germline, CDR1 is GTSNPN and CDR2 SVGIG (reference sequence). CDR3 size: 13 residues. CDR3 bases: TGTGCCTGGGTAACCGGGAGTGGGCGGACGCAGTATTTT. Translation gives CAWVTGSGRTQYF.

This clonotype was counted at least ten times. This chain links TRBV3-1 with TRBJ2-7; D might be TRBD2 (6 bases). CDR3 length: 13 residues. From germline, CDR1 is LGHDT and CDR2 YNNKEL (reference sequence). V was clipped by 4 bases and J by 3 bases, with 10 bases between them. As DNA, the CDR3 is TGTGCCAGCAGCCCACGGGACTTCTACGAGCAGTACTTC. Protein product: CASSPRDFYEQYF.

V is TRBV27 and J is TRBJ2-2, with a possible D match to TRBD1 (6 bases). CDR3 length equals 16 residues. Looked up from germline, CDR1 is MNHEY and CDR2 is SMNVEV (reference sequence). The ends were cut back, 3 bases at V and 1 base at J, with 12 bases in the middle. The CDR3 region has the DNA TGTGCCAGCAGTTTGGGGGCAGGGATGAACACCGGGGAGCTGTTTTTT. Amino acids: CASSLGAGMNTGELFF.

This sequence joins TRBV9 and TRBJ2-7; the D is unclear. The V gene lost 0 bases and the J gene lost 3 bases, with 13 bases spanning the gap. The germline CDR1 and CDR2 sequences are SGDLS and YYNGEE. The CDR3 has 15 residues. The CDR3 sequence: CASSVEPGLNYEQYF. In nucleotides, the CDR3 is TGTGCCAGCAGCGTAGAACCGGGTTTAAACTACGAGCAGTACTTC. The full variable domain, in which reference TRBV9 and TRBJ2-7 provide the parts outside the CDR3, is DSGVTQTPKHLITATGQRVTLRCSPRSGDLSVYWYQQSLDQGLQFLIQYYNGEERAKGNILERFSAQQFPDLHSELNLSSLELGDSALYFCASSVEPGLNYEQYFGPGTRLTVT.